This T cell receptor beta chain was recorded in a study of T cell changes during pregnancy in multiple sclerosis. Profiled with immunoSEQ multiplex PCR; TCRdb holds only in-frame clones, not every one. In the table there are 25,000 to 35,000 clones, approximately 94% of which are singletons. Germline lookup yields CDR1 MDHEN and CDR2 SYDVKM. The CDR3 is made up of 18 amino acids. The J gene is TRBJ2-5, the V gene TRBV28; TRBD1 matches at 8 bases. The J call may be mistaken, given a closer DNA end match to TRBJ2-7. The receptor comes from a female donor with multiple sclerosis, enrolled in a pregnancy study. Source: CD8+ T cells from peripheral blood mononuclear cells, taken before pregnancy. This CDR3 reads CASSTSRWDRPNPYEQYF. The DNA of the CDR3 is TGTGCCAGCAGTACCTCCCGGTGGGACAGGCCAAATCCCTACGAGCAGTACTTC.